Listed here is a single T cell receptor beta chain. Then a second PCR, running roughly 6 to 11 cycles, was carried out with a sample-barcoded 5' primer and a J-beta primer mix. Every cDNA molecule bore a tag from a template-switch adaptor containing 12 random nucleotides. Via MiXCR, TCRdb re-called the 5' RACE reads, giving one row per CDR3 protein. Counted here are some 730,000 distinct CDR3 sequences, roughly 20% occurring once; the ten biggest clones make up roughly a fifth. This CDR3 is 17 amino acids long. CDR1 and CDR2 (germline): LGHDT, YNNKEL (reference sequence). V shed 1 base and J 5 bases; nucleotides not matched to a gene: 7. The entry originates in a study of blood T cells in healthy people across ages.

The sample taken for sequencing was blood. This sequence was found in a man aged 70-80 years in good health. J is TRBJ2-1 and V is TRBV3-1, with 11 nucleotides matching TRBD1. This CDR3 is CASSQGPGQGANNEQFF. Written as DNA, the CDR3 is TGTGCCAGCAGCCAAGGCCCCGGACAGGGGGCGAACAATGAGCAGTTCTTC.